These 22 T cell receptor beta chains originate from one sample sequenced in a study of T cells in tuberculosis (dated by TCRdb to 2017 to 2018). Library creation used the immunoSEQ multiplex PCR assay. Entries here come from immuneACCESS through TCRdb and include only in-frame sequences with V and J called. Some clones fail to appear in such tables; in the studies checked, an unresolved V gene covers under half of the shortfall, and the cause of the remainder is unknown. The sample includes tens of thousands of clones, with roughly 96% observed a single time. The top ten clones comprise 3% to 4.5% of the sample. What was sequenced was PBMCs. The receptors originated from a donor aged 10-29 years with latent tuberculosis or without tuberculosis infection.

The V gene is TRBV27, the J gene TRBJ1-1; 10 positions agree with TRBD1. The CDR3 is made up of 18 amino acids. V shed 3 bases and J 0 bases; nucleotides not matched to a gene: 10. The germline V gene encodes CDR1 MNHEY and CDR2 SMNVEV (reference sequence). The CDR3 loop reads CASSFYDRGLGMNTEAFF. The CDR3 DNA is TGTGCCAGCAGTTTCTACGACAGGGGGCTGGGTATGAACACTGAAGCTTTCTTT.

This clone was counted a single time. This rearrangement joins TRBV5-1 to TRBJ2-1; D possibly corresponds to TRBD1 (5 bases). With 9 bases removed from V and 0 bases from J, the gap between germline ends came to 16 bases. The CDR3 is made up of 15 amino acids. The germline CDR1 and CDR2 sequences are SGHRS and YFSETQ. The CDR3 region is CATSTGPGSYNEQFF. The CDR3 DNA is TGCGCCACCTCTACAGGACCGGGCTCCTACAATGAGCAGTTCTTC.

This chain joins TRBV19 and TRBJ2-7, with TRBD2 matching 8 bases. V lost 9 bases to trimming and J lost 3 bases; unmatched junction nucleotides: 13. The germline V gene encodes CDR1 LNHDA and CDR2 SQIVND (reference sequence). The CDR3 length is 15 residues. The CDR3 loop reads CASNQKAGDVYEQYF. DNA of the CDR3: TGTGCCAGCAATCAGAAAGCGGGGGACGTCTACGAGCAGTACTTC.

The CDR3 region has the DNA TGTGCCAGCAGCTTGGAAAACAGGGCTGGGAGTGAAAAACTGTTTTTT. It is translated as CASSLENRAGSEKLFF. The chain carries TRBV5-4 and TRBJ1-4, with a weak D call TRBD1 (6 bases). Per the germline V gene, CDR1 is SGHNT and CDR2 is YYREEE (reference sequence). V gave up 0 bases and J gave up 7 bases, with 16 bases separating them. The CDR3 runs to 16 residues. The full variable domain, in which reference TRBV5-4 and TRBJ1-4 provide the parts outside the CDR3, is ETGVTQSPTHLIKTRGQQVTLRCSSQSGHNTVSWYQQALGQGPQFIFQYYREEENGRGNFPPRFSGLQFPNYSSELNVNALELDDSALYLCASSLENRAGSEKLFFGSGTQLSVL.

The rearrangement joins TRBV11-2 to TRBJ2-7, with no clear D. The V end lost 0 bases, the J end lost 4 bases, and 7 bases lay between the germline ends. Per the germline V gene, CDR1 is SGHAT and CDR2 is FQNNGV. The CDR3 has 13 residues. The CDR3 loop is CASSLDNGYEQYF. The CDR3 nucleotides read TGTGCCAGCAGCTTAGATAACGGGTACGAGCAGTACTTC.

The rearrangement uses TRBV6-5 and TRBJ1-2, with D unclear. Germline lookup yields CDR1 MNHEY and CDR2 SVGAGI. This CDR3 is 15 amino acids long. V shed 2 bases and J shed 2 bases, with 12 bases lying between them. The CDR3 here is CASSYGRIANYGYTF. The CDR3 DNA reads as TGTGCCAGCAGTTACGGGCGGATAGCGAACTATGGCTACACCTTC.

The chain is built from TRBV28 and TRBJ2-1; D is possibly TRBD1 (7 bases). The CDR3 contains 13 residues. Germline CDR1 MDHEN, CDR2 SYDVKM. V shed 5 bases and J shed 13 bases, with 18 bases lying between them. The CDR3 sequence: CASSGGTASSQFF. The CDR3 bases are TGTGCCAGCAGTGGAGGGACAGCATCGTCCCAGTTCTTC.

The chain employs TRBV30 and TRBJ1-6; TRBD1 agrees at 12 bases. CDR3 size: 13 residues. Germline V gene sequence: CDR1 GTSNPN, CDR2 SVGIG (reference sequence). Unmatched junction bases numbered 5, after V lost 8 bases and J lost 9 bases. CDR3 sequence reads: CARDRGRGSPLHF. The CDR3, as DNA: TGTGCCAGGGACAGGGGGCGCGGTTCACCCCTCCACTTT.

The chain joins TRBV5-8 to TRBJ2-3, with TRBD1 matching over 9 bases. The CDR3 is made up of 17 amino acids. Germline trimming cut 2 bases from V and 3 bases from J; bases unmatched to any gene: 10. Germline CDR1 is SGHTS and CDR2 is YDEGEE. CDR3 DNA: TGTGCCAGCAGCTTCGACGACAGGGGGTGGGGGACAGATACGCAGTATTTT. Translating it yields CASSFDDRGWGTDTQYF.

This chain connects TRBV6-5 to TRBJ2-7; D may be TRBD2 (5 bases). CDR1 MNHEY and CDR2 SVGAGI come from the germline V gene. Deletions cut 2 bases from V and 5 bases from J, with 16 bases between. The CDR3 extends over 15 amino acids. The CDR3 reads CASSYNGDVKNEQYF. The DNA of the CDR3 is TGTGCCAGCAGTTACAACGGGGATGTTAAAAACGAGCAGTACTTC.

This chain uses TRBV27 with TRBJ1-2; 9 nucleotides agree with TRBD1. The J segment lost 4 bases and the V segment lost 9 bases, leaving 9 bases of the junction unmatched. Germline CDR1 MNHEY, CDR2 SMNVEV (reference sequence). CDR3 length: 14 amino acids. The CDR3 reads CASAGQGLIYGYTF. In DNA form, the CDR3 reads TGTGCCAGTGCGGGACAGGGTCTAATCTATGGCTACACCTTC.

The chain recombines TRBV4-1 with TRBJ1-1; no clear D gene. Looked up from germline, CDR1 is MGHRA and CDR2 is YSYEKL. The germline V and J ends were trimmed by 1 base and 1 base, with 10 bases remaining between them. The CDR3 has 15 residues. The CDR3 reads CASSQVFRENTEAFF. As DNA, the CDR3 is TGCGCCAGCAGCCAAGTTTTTCGAGAGAACACTGAAGCTTTCTTT.

The chain uses TRBV9 and TRBJ1-2, with D hard to call. This CDR3 is 14 amino acids long. Germline assignment: CDR1 SGDLS and CDR2 YYNGEE. V lost 0 bases, J lost 5 bases, and 11 bases lay in between. Written as DNA, the CDR3 is TGTGCCAGCAGCGTAGGCAAAAGGGAGTATGGCTACACCTTC. Translating it yields CASSVGKREYGYTF.

The V and J genes are TRBV20-1 and TRBJ1-1, with unresolved D. CDR1 is DFQATT, CDR2 SNEGSKA, per germline (reference sequence). CDR3 size: 11 residues. Trimming shortened V by 3 bases and J by 11 bases, and 13 bases separated the two germline ends. In DNA form, the CDR3 reads TGCAGTGCTAGCCCAGGAGGTATGGCTTTCTTT. Its translation: CSASPGGMAFF.

V gene TRBV30 combines with J gene TRBJ1-6, with D tentatively TRBD1 (6 bases). This CDR3 spans 13 amino acids. In germline, CDR1 is GTSNPN, CDR2 SVGIG (reference sequence). V lost 3 bases to trimming and J lost 10 bases, with 13 bases between them. Here the CDR3 reads CAWRRQGKSPLHF. CDR3 sequence (DNA): TGTGCCTGGAGAAGGCAGGGGAAATCACCCCTCCACTTT.

V usage is TRBV10-3 and J usage is TRBJ1-2, with D hard to call. Trimming shortened V by 4 bases and J by 8 bases, and 11 bases separated the two germline ends. CDR1 and CDR2 (germline): ENHRY, SYGVKD. There are 12 residues in the CDR3. The CDR3 here is CAISVEGTGYTF. The CDR3 DNA reads TGTGCCATCAGTGTCGAGGGTACGGGCTACACCTTC.

This sequence joins TRBV5-6 and TRBJ1-6; no reliable D call. V was trimmed by 3 bases and J by 9 bases, leaving 7 bases between them. This CDR3 contains 12 residues. CDR1 SGHDT and CDR2 YYEEEE come from the germline V gene. The DNA of the CDR3 is TGTGCCAGCAGCTACCCGGGTTCACCCCTCCACTTT. It specifies CASSYPGSPLHF.

The chain uses TRBV6-5 and TRBJ2-7; perhaps TRBD1 as D (6 bases). The CDR3 length is 14 residues. The V gene lost 6 bases and the J gene lost 6 bases, with 18 bases spanning the gap. Looked up from germline, CDR1 is MNHEY and CDR2 is SVGAGI. The CDR3 coding sequence is TGTGCCAGCAGCCCTACAACTACAGGGCTCGAGCAGTACTTC. Amino acid sequence: CASSPTTTGLEQYF.

The chain links TRBV6-5 to TRBJ1-3; 8 bases line up with TRBD1. The CDR3 is 14 residues long. Germline values: CDR1 MNHEY, CDR2 SVGAGI. V shed 7 bases and J 7 bases; nucleotides not matched to a gene: 9. The CDR3 nucleotides are TGTGCCAGCATCCCCGCAGGGGGCGGTAACACCATATATTTT. It codes for CASIPAGGGNTIYF.

The gene calls are TRBV29-1 and TRBJ2-5; maybe TRBD1 (5 bases). The germline V and J ends were trimmed by 0 bases and 5 bases, with 10 bases remaining between them. Germline V gene sequence: CDR1 SQVTM, CDR2 ANQGSEA. CDR3 length: 13 residues. The CDR3 nucleotides are TGCAGCGTTGAAGATGTAGCAGGGGAGACCCAGTACTTC. It yields the protein CSVEDVAGETQYF.

J is TRBJ1-1 and V is TRBV5-1, with 8 bases lining up with TRBD1. The CDR3 has 14 amino acids. Germline V lookup: CDR1 SGHRS, CDR2 YFSETQ. The junction had 5 bases not matched to a gene; V was cut back by 3 bases and J by 4 bases. This CDR3 is CASSSQGAITEAFF. CDR3 DNA sequence: TGCGCCAGCAGCTCCCAGGGGGCGATCACTGAAGCTTTCTTT.

The chain combines TRBV6-6 with TRBJ1-6, with unresolved D. The CDR3 consists of 13 residues. The ends were cut back, 2 bases at V and 10 bases at J, with 9 bases in the middle. CDR1 is MNHNY, CDR2 SVGAGI, per germline (reference sequence). The CDR3 is CASSYRVESPLHF. CDR3 nucleotide sequence: TGTGCCAGCAGTTACCGCGTAGAGTCACCCCTCCACTTT.